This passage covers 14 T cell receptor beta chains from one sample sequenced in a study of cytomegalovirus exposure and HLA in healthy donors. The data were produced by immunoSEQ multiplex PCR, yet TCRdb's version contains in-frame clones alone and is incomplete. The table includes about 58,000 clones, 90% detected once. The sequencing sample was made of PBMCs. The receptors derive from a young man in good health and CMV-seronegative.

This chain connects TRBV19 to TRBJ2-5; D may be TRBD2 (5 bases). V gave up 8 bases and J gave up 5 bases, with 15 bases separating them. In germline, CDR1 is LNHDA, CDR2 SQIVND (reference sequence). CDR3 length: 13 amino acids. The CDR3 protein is CASVDSDRETQYF. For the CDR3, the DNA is TGTGCCAGTGTGGACTCTGACCGGGAGACCCAGTACTTC. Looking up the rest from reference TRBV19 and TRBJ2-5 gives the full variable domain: DGGITQSPKYLFRKEGQNVTLSCEQNLNHDAMYWYRQDPGQGLRLIYYSQIVNDFQKGDIAEGYSVSREKKESFPLTVTSAQKNPTAFYLCASVDSDRETQYFGPGTRLLVL.

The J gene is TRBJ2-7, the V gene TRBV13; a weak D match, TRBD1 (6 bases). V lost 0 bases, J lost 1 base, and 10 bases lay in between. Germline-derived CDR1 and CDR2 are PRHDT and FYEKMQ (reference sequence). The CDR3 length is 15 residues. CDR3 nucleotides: TGTGCCAGCAGCTTAGGCCGAGGACAGTCCTACGAGCAGTACTTC. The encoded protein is CASSLGRGQSYEQYF. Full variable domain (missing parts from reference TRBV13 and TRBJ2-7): AAGVIQSPRHLIKEKRETATLKCYPIPRHDTVYWYQQGPGQDPQFLISFYEKMQSDKGSIPDRFSAQQFSDYHSELNMSSLELGDSALYFCASSLGRGQSYEQYFGPGTRLTVT.

CDR3 nucleotide sequence: TGTGCCAGCAGGAGGCAGGACAGGGCTGACAATGAGCAGTTCTTC. It translates to CASRRQDRADNEQFF. The chain joins TRBV7-3 to TRBJ2-1; 8 bases are shared with TRBD1. The V and J ends lost 6 bases and 5 bases, in that order; junction bases with no gene match: 9. The CDR3 consists of 15 residues. CDR1 SGHTA and CDR2 FQGTGA come from the germline V gene. The full variable domain, with the rest looked up from reference TRBV7-3 and TRBJ2-1, is GAGVSQTPSNKVTEKGKYVELRCDPISGHTALYWYRQSLGQGPEFLIYFQGTGAADDSGLPNDRFFAVRPEGSVSTLKIQRTERGDSAVYLCASRRQDRADNEQFFGPGTRLTVL.

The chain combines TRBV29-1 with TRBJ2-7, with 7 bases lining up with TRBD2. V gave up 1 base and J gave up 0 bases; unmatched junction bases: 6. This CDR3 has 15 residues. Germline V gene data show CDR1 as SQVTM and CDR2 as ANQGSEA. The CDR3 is CSVEGLAASSYEQYF. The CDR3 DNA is TGCAGCGTTGAAGGTCTAGCGGCAAGCTCCTACGAGCAGTACTTC.

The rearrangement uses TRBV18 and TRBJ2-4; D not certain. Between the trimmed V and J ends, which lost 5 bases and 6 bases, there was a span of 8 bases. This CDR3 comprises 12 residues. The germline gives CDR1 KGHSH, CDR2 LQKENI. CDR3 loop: CASSSQLNIQYF. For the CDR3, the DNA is TGTGCCAGCTCATCTCAGTTAAACATTCAGTACTTC. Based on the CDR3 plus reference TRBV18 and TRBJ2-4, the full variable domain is NAGVMQNPRHLVRRRGQEARLRCSPMKGHSHVYWYRQLPEEGLKFMVYLQKENIIDESGMPKERFSAEFPKEGPSILRIQQVVRGDSAAYFCASSSQLNIQYFGAGTRLSVL.

In DNA, the CDR3 is TGTGCCAGCAGTTTCCCCGTGTTTCCTCCCTACGAGCAGTACTTC. Translation: CASSFPVFPPYEQYF. The chain couples TRBV28 to TRBJ2-7, with D uncertain. Germline assignment: CDR1 MDHEN and CDR2 SYDVKM. CDR3 length: 15 residues. The V end was cut by 3 bases, the J end by 2 bases, with 14 bases between.

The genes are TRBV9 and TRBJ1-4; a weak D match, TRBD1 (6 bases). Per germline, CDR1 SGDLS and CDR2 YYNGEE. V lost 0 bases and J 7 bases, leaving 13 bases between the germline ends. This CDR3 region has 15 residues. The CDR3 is CASSVAGQNFEKLFF. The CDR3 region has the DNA TGTGCCAGCAGCGTAGCCGGACAGAACTTTGAAAAACTGTTTTTT.

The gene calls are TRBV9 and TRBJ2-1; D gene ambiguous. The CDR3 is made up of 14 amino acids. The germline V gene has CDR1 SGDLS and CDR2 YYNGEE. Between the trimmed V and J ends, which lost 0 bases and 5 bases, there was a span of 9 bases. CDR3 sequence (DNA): TGTGCCAGCAGCGTAGGTCTAACGGACAATGAGCAGTTCTTC. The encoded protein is CASSVGLTDNEQFF. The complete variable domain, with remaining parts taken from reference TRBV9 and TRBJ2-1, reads DSGVTQTPKHLITATGQRVTLRCSPRSGDLSVYWYQQSLDQGLQFLIQYYNGEERAKGNILERFSAQQFPDLHSELNLSSLELGDSALYFCASSVGLTDNEQFFGPGTRLTVL.

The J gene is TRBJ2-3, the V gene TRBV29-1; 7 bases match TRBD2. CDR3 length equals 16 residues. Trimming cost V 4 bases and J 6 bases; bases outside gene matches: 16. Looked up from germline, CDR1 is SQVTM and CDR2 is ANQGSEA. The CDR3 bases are TGCAGCGTTGCCCAATACGGGACTACCGGCGTGGATACGCAGTATTTT. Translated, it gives CSVAQYGTTGVDTQYF.

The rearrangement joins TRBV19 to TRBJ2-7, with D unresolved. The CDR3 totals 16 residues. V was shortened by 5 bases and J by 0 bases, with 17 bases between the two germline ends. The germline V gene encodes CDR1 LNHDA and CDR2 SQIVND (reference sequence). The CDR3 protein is CASSPGFSTSSYEQYF. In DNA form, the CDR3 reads TGTGCCAGTAGTCCTGGGTTTAGCACAAGCTCCTACGAGCAGTACTTC.

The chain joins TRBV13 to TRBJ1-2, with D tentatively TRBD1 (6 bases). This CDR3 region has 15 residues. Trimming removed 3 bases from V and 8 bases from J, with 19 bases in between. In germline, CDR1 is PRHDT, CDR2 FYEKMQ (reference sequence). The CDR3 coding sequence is TGTGCCAGCAGCTTCCTCCGAGGCGAAAGGGGGGGCTACACCTTC. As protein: CASSFLRGERGGYTF.

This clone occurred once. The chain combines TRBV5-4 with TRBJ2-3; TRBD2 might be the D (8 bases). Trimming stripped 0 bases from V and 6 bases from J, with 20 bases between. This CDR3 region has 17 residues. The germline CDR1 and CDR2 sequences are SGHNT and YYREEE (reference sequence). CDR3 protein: CASSLGPGGGWVDTQYF. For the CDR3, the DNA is TGTGCCAGCAGCTTGGGTCCGGGAGGGGGCTGGGTTGATACGCAGTATTTT.

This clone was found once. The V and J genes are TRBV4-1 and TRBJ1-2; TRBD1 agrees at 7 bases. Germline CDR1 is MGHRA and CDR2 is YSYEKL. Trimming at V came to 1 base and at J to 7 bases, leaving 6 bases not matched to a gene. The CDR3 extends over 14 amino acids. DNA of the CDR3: TGCGCCAGCAGCCAAGGTCAGGGGGTTGCTGGCTACACCTTC. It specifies CASSQGQGVAGYTF.

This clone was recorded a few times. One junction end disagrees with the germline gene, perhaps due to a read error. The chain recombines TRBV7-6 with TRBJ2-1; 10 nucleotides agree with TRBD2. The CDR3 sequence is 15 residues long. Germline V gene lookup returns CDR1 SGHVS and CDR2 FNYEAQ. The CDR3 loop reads CASSVAASGSNEQFF. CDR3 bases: TGTGCCAGCAGCGTAGCGGCTAGCGGGAGTAATGAGCAGTTCTTC.